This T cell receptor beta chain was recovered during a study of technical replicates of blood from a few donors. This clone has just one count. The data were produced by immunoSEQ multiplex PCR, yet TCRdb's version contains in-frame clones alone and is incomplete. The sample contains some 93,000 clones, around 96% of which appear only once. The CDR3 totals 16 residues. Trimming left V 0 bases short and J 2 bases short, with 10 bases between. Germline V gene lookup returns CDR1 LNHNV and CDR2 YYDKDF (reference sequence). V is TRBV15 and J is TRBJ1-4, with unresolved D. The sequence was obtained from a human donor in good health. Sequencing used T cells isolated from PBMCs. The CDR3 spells CATSRDPGATNEKLFF. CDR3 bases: TGTGCCACCAGCAGAGATCCCGGAGCGACTAATGAAAAACTGTTTTTT.